The clone carrying this T cell receptor (beta chain) has a handful of counts. The data belong to a study of type 1 regulatory T cells. TCRdb ran MiXCR on the reads and lists one entry per CDR3 protein. The sample contains 75,000 to 100,000 distinct CDR3 sequences, around a third of which appear only once. The CDR3 runs to 15 residues. The V gene's germline CDR1 is MNHEY and CDR2 SMNVEV (reference sequence). The trim removed 0 bases at V and 9 bases at J, leaving 8 bases unmatched. Sequencing was done on a sample of CD4+ T cells, either the whole sample or a sorted fraction (not recorded which). The V gene is TRBV27, the J gene TRBJ2-7, with TRBD1 matching over 10 bases. The receptor comes from a human donor in good health. CDR3 sequence reads: CASSLSGGTGVLQYF. In DNA, the CDR3 is TGTGCCAGCAGTTTATCCGGTGGGACAGGGGTCCTGCAGTACTTC.